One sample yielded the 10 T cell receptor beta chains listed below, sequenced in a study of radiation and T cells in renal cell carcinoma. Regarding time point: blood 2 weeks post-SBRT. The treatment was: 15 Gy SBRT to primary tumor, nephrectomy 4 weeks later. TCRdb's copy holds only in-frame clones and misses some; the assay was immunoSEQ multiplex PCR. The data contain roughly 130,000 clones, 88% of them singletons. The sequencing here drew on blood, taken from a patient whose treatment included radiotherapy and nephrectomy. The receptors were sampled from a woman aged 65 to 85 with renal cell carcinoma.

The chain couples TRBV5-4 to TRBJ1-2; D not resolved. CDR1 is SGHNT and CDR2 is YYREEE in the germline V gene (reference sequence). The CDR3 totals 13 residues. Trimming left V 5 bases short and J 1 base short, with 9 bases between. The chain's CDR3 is CASSTDGNYGYTF. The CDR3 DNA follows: TGTGCCAGCAGTACGGACGGTAACTATGGCTACACCTTC.

The CDR3 is CAWSAGEKLFF. The CDR3, as DNA: TGTGCCTGGAGTGCGGGGGAAAAACTGTTTTTT. The J gene is TRBJ1-4, the V gene TRBV30, with no clear D. The CDR3 sequence is 11 residues long. Between the trimmed V and J ends, which lost 1 base and 8 bases, there was a span of 5 bases. From germline, CDR1 is GTSNPN and CDR2 SVGIG (reference sequence).

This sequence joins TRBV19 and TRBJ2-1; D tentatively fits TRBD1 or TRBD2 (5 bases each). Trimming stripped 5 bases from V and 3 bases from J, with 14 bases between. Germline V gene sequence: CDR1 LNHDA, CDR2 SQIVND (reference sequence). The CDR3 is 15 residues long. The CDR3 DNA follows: TGTGCCAGTAGTCCATTAGTGGGGGTCTACAATGAGCAGTTCTTC. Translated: CASSPLVGVYNEQFF.

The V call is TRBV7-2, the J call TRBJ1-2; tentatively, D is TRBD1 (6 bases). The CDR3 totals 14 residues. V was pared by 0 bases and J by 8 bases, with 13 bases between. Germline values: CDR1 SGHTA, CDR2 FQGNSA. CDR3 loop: CASSLAWQGRGYTF. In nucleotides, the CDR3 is TGTGCCAGCAGCTTAGCGTGGCAGGGGAGAGGCTACACCTTC.

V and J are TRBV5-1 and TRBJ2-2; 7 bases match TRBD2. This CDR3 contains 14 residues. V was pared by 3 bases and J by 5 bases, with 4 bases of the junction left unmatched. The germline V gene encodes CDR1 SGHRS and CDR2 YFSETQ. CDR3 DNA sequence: TGCGCCAGCAGCTGGGGAGCGGGGACCGGGGAGCTGTTTTTT. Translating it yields CASSWGAGTGELFF.

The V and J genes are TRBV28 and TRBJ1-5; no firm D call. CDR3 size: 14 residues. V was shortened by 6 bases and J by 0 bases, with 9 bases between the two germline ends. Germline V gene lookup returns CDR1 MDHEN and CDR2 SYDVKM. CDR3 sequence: CASRGWVSNQPQHF. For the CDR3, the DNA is TGTGCCAGCAGGGGGTGGGTTAGCAATCAGCCCCAGCATTTT.

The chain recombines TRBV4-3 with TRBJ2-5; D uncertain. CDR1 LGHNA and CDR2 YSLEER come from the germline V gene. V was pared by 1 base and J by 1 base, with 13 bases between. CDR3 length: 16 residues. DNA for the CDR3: TGCGCCAGCAGCCAAGCCCCCGTTTATGCCCAAGAGACCCAGTACTTC. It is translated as CASSQAPVYAQETQYF.

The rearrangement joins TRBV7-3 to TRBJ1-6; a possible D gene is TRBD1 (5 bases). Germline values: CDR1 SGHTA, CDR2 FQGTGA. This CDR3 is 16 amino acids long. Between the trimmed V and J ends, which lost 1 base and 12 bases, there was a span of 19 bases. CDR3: CASSLIRGRATRPLHF. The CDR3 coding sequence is TGTGCCAGCAGCTTAATCCGCGGCAGGGCAACCCGACCCCTCCACTTT. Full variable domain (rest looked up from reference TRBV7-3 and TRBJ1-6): GAGVSQTPSNKVTEKGKYVELRCDPISGHTALYWYRQSLGQGPEFLIYFQGTGAADDSGLPNDRFFAVRPEGSVSTLKIQRTERGDSAVYLCASSLIRGRATRPLHFGNGTRLTVT.

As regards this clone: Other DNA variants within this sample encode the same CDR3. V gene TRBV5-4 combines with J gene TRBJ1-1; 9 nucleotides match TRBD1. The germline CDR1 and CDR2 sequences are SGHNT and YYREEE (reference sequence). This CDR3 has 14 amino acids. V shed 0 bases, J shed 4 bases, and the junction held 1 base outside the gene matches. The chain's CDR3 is CASSLGQGGTEAFF. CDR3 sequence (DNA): TGTGCCAGCAGCTTGGGACAGGGGGGCACTGAAGCTTTCTTT.

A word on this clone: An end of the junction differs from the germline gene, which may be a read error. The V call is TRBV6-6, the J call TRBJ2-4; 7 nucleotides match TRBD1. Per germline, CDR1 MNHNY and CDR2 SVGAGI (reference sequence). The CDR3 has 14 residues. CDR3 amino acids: CAGSYSGTENIQYF. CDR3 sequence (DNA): TGTGCCGGCAGTTACTCCGGGACAGAAAACATTCAGTACTTC.